Presented here are 26 T cell receptor beta chains from one specimen sequenced in a study of blood T cell repertoires in COVID-19. Profiled with immunoSEQ multiplex PCR; TCRdb holds only in-frame clones, not every one. The sample includes over 200,000 clones, 81% seen only once; the top ten take approximately 9.2%. Sequencing was performed on PBMCs or T cells enriched from blood (not recorded which). The receptor set was obtained from a man aged 35-49 years who had recovered from COVID-19.

The rearrangement links TRBV19 to TRBJ1-5; D uncertain. The V end lost 5 bases, the J end lost 3 bases, and 14 bases lay between the germline ends. The CDR3 length is 15 residues. Looked up from germline, CDR1 is LNHDA and CDR2 is SQIVND (reference sequence). The CDR3, as DNA: TGTGCCAGTAGTTCTGACGGGATTTACAATCAGCCCCAGCATTTT. It specifies CASSSDGIYNQPQHF.

V gene TRBV29-1 combines with J gene TRBJ1-1; no clear D. From germline, CDR1 is SQVTM and CDR2 ANQGSEA. Between the trimmed V and J ends, which lost 5 bases and 2 bases, there was a span of 15 bases. The CDR3 contains 14 residues. The CDR3 sequence: CSVRAFGGNTEAFF. The CDR3 DNA reads as TGCAGCGTTAGGGCCTTTGGAGGTAACACTGAAGCTTTCTTT.

A word on this clone: Additional DNA sequences in this sample encode the identical CDR3. The chain links TRBV2 to TRBJ1-5; D is ambiguous. The CDR3 sequence is 13 residues long. Deletions cut 7 bases from V and 0 bases from J, with 7 bases between. In germline, CDR1 is SNHLY, CDR2 FYNNEI. This CDR3 reads CASTGDSNQPQHF. In DNA form, the CDR3 reads TGTGCCAGCACCGGAGATAGCAATCAGCCCCAGCATTTT.

V usage is TRBV5-6 and J usage is TRBJ1-5; no definite D call. Germline CDR1 reads SGHDT; CDR2 reads YYEEEE. The CDR3 has 16 amino acids. V was trimmed by 2 bases and J by 0 bases, leaving 12 bases between them. CDR3 bases: TGTGCCAGCAGCTTAGGAGGGTTGGGTAGCAATCAGCCCCAGCATTTT. This codes for CASSLGGLGSNQPQHF. The full variable domain, its missing parts supplied by reference TRBV5-6 and TRBJ1-5, is DAGVTQSPTHLIKTRGQQVTLRCSPKSGHDTVSWYQQALGQGPQFIFQYYEEEERQRGNFPDRFSGHQFPNYSSELNVNALLLGDSALYLCASSLGGLGSNQPQHFGDGTRLSIL.

The genes are TRBV4-2 and TRBJ1-2, with D perhaps matching TRBD1 (5 bases). CDR1 LGHNA and CDR2 YNFKEQ come from the germline V gene. V was clipped by 6 bases and J by 8 bases, with 19 bases between them. The CDR3 covers 14 residues. The DNA for the CDR3 is TGTGCCAGCAGAAGGGCTGGGGTTGACAGCGGCTACACCTTC. This encodes CASRRAGVDSGYTF.

The J gene is TRBJ2-7, the V gene TRBV2, with D perhaps matching TRBD1 (6 bases). The CDR3 is 12 amino acids. The V and J ends lost 5 bases and 5 bases respectively, with 10 bases between them. Germline V gene lookup returns CDR1 SNHLY and CDR2 FYNNEI. CDR3 sequence: CASSQQGNEQYF. The CDR3 bases are TGTGCCAGCAGTCAACAGGGAAACGAGCAGTACTTC.

The chain combines TRBV3-1 (or the pseudogene TRBV3-2) with TRBJ1-1, with a tentative D call TRBD1 (5 bases). Germline V gene lookup returns CDR1 LGHDT and CDR2 YNNKEL (reference sequence). The length of the CDR3 is 15 residues. V lost 5 bases, J lost 2 bases, and 15 bases lay in between. CDR3 DNA sequence: TGTGCCAGCAGCTCTAGCGGGGCCGGCAACACTGAAGCTTTCTTT. This translates into CASSSSGAGNTEAFF.

V and J are TRBV14 and TRBJ1-1; 9 nucleotides line up with TRBD1. The CDR3 extends over 16 amino acids. CDR1 and CDR2 from the germline V gene are SGHDN and FVKESK. V was clipped by 2 bases and J by 1 base; unmatched bases: 5. CDR3 sequence: CASSQMGQGGNTEAFF. Written as DNA, the CDR3 is TGTGCCAGCAGCCAAATGGGACAGGGTGGGAACACTGAAGCTTTCTTT. Using reference TRBV14 and TRBJ1-1 for the parts outside the CDR3, the full variable domain is EAGVTQFPSHSVIEKGQTVTLRCDPISGHDNLYWYRRVMGKEIKFLLHFVKESKQDESGMPNNRFLAERTGGTYSTLKVQPAELEDSGVYFCASSQMGQGGNTEAFFGQGTRLTVV.

The V and J genes are TRBV15 and TRBJ2-5, with D maybe TRBD2 (6 bases). There are 14 residues in the CDR3. Germline V CDR1 and CDR2: LNHNV, YYDKDF (reference sequence). Trimming stripped 0 bases from V and 4 bases from J, with 9 bases between. The CDR3 DNA sequence: TGTGCCACCAGCAGAGAAAGGGGAGGAGAGACCCAGTACTTC. This sequence encodes CATSRERGGETQYF. The entire variable domain, with the rest obtained from reference TRBV15 and TRBJ2-5, is as follows: DAMVIQNPRYQVTQFGKPVTLSCSQTLNHNVMYWYQQKSSQAPKLLFHYYDKDFNNEADTPDNFQSRRPNTSFCFLDIRSPGLGDTAMYLCATSRERGGETQYFGPGTRLLVL.

V usage is TRBV7-9 and J usage is TRBJ2-7; 12 nucleotides align to TRBD1. From germline, CDR1 is SEHNR and CDR2 FQNEAQ (reference sequence). J gave up 5 bases and V 4 bases, and 9 bases lay outside the gene matches. The CDR3 contains 16 residues. The CDR3 loop is CASSSAAGTGGNEQYF. The CDR3 DNA is TGTGCCAGCAGCTCCGCGGCGGGGACAGGGGGCAACGAGCAGTACTTC. Variable domain in full (rest from reference TRBV7-9 and TRBJ2-7): DTGVSQNPRHKITKRGQNVTFRCDPISEHNRLYWYRQTLGQGPEFLTYFQNEAQLEKSRLLSDRFSAERPKGSFSTLEIQRTEQGDSAMYLCASSSAAGTGGNEQYFGPGTRLTVT.

This clone was observed a few times. The chain combines TRBV18 with TRBJ1-1, with D unclear. The CDR3 has 12 amino acids. V dropped 4 bases and J dropped 1 base, with 4 bases sitting between them. Germline assignment: CDR1 KGHSH and CDR2 LQKENI. The CDR3 sequence is CASSQQNTEAFF. CDR3 sequence (DNA): TGTGCCAGCTCACAACAGAACACTGAAGCTTTCTTT.

V and J are TRBV2 and TRBJ2-7; D is possibly TRBD1 (6 bases). The CDR3 extends over 14 amino acids. From germline, CDR1 is SNHLY and CDR2 FYNNEI. V was clipped by 5 bases and J by 0 bases, with 11 bases between them. The CDR3 sequence: CASSPTGSSYEQYF. As DNA, the CDR3 is TGTGCCAGCAGTCCAACAGGGAGCTCCTACGAGCAGTACTTC.

Here the CDR3 reads CASSRRRQGASDEQFF. For the CDR3, the DNA is TGCGCCAGCAGCCGCCGACGACAGGGGGCTTCGGATGAGCAGTTCTTC. This sequence joins TRBV5-1 and TRBJ2-1; 10 bases are shared with TRBD1. V lost 4 bases and J lost 8; bases outside the gene matches: 12. Germline V gene sequence: CDR1 SGHRS, CDR2 YFSETQ. The CDR3 totals 16 residues. The full variable domain, with the rest looked up from reference TRBV5-1 and TRBJ2-1, is KAGVTQTPRYLIKTRGQQVTLSCSPISGHRSVSWYQQTPGQGLQFLFEYFSETQRNKGNFPGRFSGRQFSNSRSEMNVSTLELGDSALYLCASSRRRQGASDEQFFGPGTRLTVL.

This chain joins TRBV3-1 (or the pseudogene TRBV3-2) and TRBJ2-2; 8 positions agree with TRBD1. Unmatched junction bases numbered 4, after V lost 4 bases and J lost 6 bases. CDR1 is LGHDT, CDR2 YNNKEL, per germline (reference sequence). The CDR3 is 14 residues long. The CDR3 loop is CASSLGQGPGELFF. In DNA form, the CDR3 reads TGTGCCAGCAGCCTCGGACAGGGTCCCGGGGAGCTGTTTTTT.

The rearrangement links TRBV6-5 to TRBJ1-5; 7 bases are shared with TRBD1. J lost 6 bases, V lost 2 bases, and 7 bases had no gene match. The germline V gene has CDR1 MNHEY and CDR2 SVGAGI. CDR3 length equals 15 residues. The CDR3 spells CASSYGRGDTQPQHF. CDR3 DNA: TGTGCCAGCAGTTACGGCAGGGGGGATACTCAGCCCCAGCATTTT.

The CDR3 sequence is CASSLGQGPGNTIYF. The CDR3 DNA sequence: TGTGCCAGCAGCTTAGGACAGGGGCCTGGAAACACCATATATTTT. V usage is TRBV7-2 and J usage is TRBJ1-3; 8 positions agree with TRBD1. The CDR3 covers 15 residues. Trimming at V came to 1 base and at J to 2 bases, leaving 1 base not matched to a gene. Germline values: CDR1 SGHTA, CDR2 FQGNSA.

As to this clone: One junction end does not reproduce the germline sequence, and a read error may be involved. V is TRBV9 and J is TRBJ2-1; 14 bases match TRBD2. This CDR3 has 14 amino acids. Germline CDR1 and CDR2: SGDLS and YYNGEE. The CDR3 region is CASSSGLAGERMLF. The CDR3 DNA reads TGTGCCAGCAGCTCGGGACTAGCGGGAGAGAGGATGCTCTTC.

CDR3 amino acids: CSARKGLAGDIEQFF. The DNA for the CDR3 is TGCAGCGCCCGAAAGGGGCTAGCGGGAGACATTGAGCAGTTCTTC. The chain links TRBV29-1 to TRBJ2-1; 10 bases agree with TRBD2. With V trimmed by 7 bases and J by 9 bases, 15 bases remained unmatched. Germline V CDR1 and CDR2: SQVTM, ANQGSEA. The CDR3 loop spans 15 amino acids.

The chain recombines TRBV11-2 with TRBJ1-1, with 7 positions matching TRBD1. The CDR3 covers 14 residues. Germline V gene data show CDR1 as SGHAT and CDR2 as FQNNGV. The J segment lost 4 bases and the V segment lost 5 bases, leaving 7 bases of the junction unmatched. The CDR3 nucleotides are TGTGCCAGCAGCGCACAGGGGATGATCACTGAAGCTTTCTTT. Amino acid sequence: CASSAQGMITEAFF.

This clone has only a few counts. The chain combines TRBV2 with TRBJ1-1; TRBD1 aligns across 9 bases. This CDR3 has 13 amino acids. Trimming took 6 bases from V and 6 from J; bases not matched to a gene: 5. Germline V gene lookup returns CDR1 SNHLY and CDR2 FYNNEI. The CDR3, as DNA: TGTGCCAGCAGGGGACAGGGTTTGGCTGAAGCTTTCTTT. It yields the protein CASRGQGLAEAFF.

J is TRBJ2-1 and V is TRBV30, with TRBD2 as a possible D gene (5 bases). CDR3 size: 12 residues. Trimming cost V 3 bases and J 9 bases, with 12 bases left between them. Germline values: CDR1 GTSNPN, CDR2 SVGIG (reference sequence). The CDR3: CAWSLGLREQFF. In DNA, the CDR3 is TGTGCCTGGAGCCTCGGACTGCGTGAGCAGTTCTTC.

The rearrangement links TRBV9 to TRBJ1-2; possibly TRBD1 for D (5 bases). V shed 4 bases and J shed 3 bases, with 10 bases lying between them. There are 13 residues in the CDR3. Germline loops: CDR1 SGDLS, CDR2 YYNGEE. The DNA for the CDR3 is TGTGCCAGCAGCTCAGGCAGGGACTATGGCTACACCTTC. Translating it yields CASSSGRDYGYTF.

J is TRBJ1-4 and V is TRBV6-5; TRBD1 matches 9 bases. The germline gives CDR1 MNHEY, CDR2 SVGAGI. CDR3 length: 14 residues. V lost 5 bases, J lost 6 bases, and 4 bases stayed unmatched. Here the CDR3 reads CASSSRDRDEKLFF. In DNA, the CDR3 is TGTGCCAGCAGTAGCCGGGACAGGGATGAAAAACTGTTTTTT.

The chain employs TRBV3-1 (or the pseudogene TRBV3-2) and TRBJ2-1; a possible D gene is TRBD2 (6 bases). Trimming stripped 4 bases from V and 9 bases from J, with 16 bases between. The germline V gene has CDR1 LGHDT and CDR2 YNNKEL (reference sequence). The CDR3 contains 14 residues. Written as DNA, the CDR3 is TGTGCCAGCAGCCCCGGGGGAAGGAGAGGTGAGCAGTTCTTC. This translates into CASSPGGRRGEQFF.

A single count supports this clone. The chain recombines TRBV10-3 with TRBJ2-6; D perhaps matches TRBD2 (5 bases). This CDR3 comprises 17 residues. The germline V gene has CDR1 ENHRY and CDR2 SYGVKD. Trimming pared 2 bases from V and 4 bases from J, leaving 15 bases between. CDR3 nucleotide sequence: TGTGCCATCAGTGAGCCCTCGGACTTGGCGGGGGCCAACGTCCTGACTTTC. It translates to CAISEPSDLAGANVLTF.

In regard to this clone: Within the sample, other DNA sequences also encode this same CDR3. CDR3 residues: CASTTGGYNSPLHF. As DNA, the CDR3 is TGTGCCAGTACCACCGGGGGCTATAATTCACCCCTCCACTTT. The rearrangement uses TRBV19 and TRBJ1-6; D is possibly TRBD1 (5 bases). Per the germline V gene, CDR1 is LNHDA and CDR2 is SQIVND (reference sequence). V dropped 7 bases and J dropped 3 bases, with 10 bases sitting between them. The CDR3 is 14 amino acids.